The rows below give T cell receptor beta chains drawn from one sample of a study of blood T cells in healthy people across ages. TCRdb reprocessed the 5' RACE reads with MiXCR, giving one entry per CDR3 protein. The sample yields 1.5 million to 2 million distinct CDR3 sequences, around 36% seen once. The material sequenced was blood. All receptors derive from a woman in her twenties or thirties in good health. Each CDR3 is given with its conserved first and last residue. The D gene is left open where the match is weak. Not all rows give a size; the values are once, few, many and, for expanded clones, a class.

clone size	D gene	J gene	V gene	CDR3 protein	CDR3 DNA
few	.	TRBJ2-1	TRBV20-1	CSASDQAYEQFF	TGCAGTGCTAGTGACCAGGCTTATGAGCAGTTCTTC
many	.	TRBJ2-5	TRBV7-3	CASSFQAGETQYF	TGTGCCAGCAGCTTCCAGGCAGGCGAGACCCAGTACTTC
.	.	TRBJ2-7	TRBV28	CASSFLFPVEASTSSYEQYF	TGTGCCAGCAGTTTCCTTTTTCCCGTCGAGGCCAGTACGAGCTCCTACGAGCAGTACTTC
.	TRBD2	TRBJ2-7	TRBV27	CASSLSYIREGYEQYF	TGTGCCAGCAGTTTATCATATATACGGGAGGGATACGAGCAGTACTTC
few	.	TRBJ1-5	TRBV11-1	CASSGRSDGNQPQHF	TGTGCCAGCAGCGGACGCTCGGACGGCAATCAGCCCCAGCATTTT
few	.	TRBJ2-2	TRBV7-6	CASSLAQGPNTGELFF	TGTGCCAGCAGCTTAGCCCAGGGCCCGAACACCGGGGAGCTGTTTTTT
many	TRBD2	TRBJ2-1	TRBV20-1	CSANPGTSPYNEQFF	TGCAGTGCCAACCCCGGGACTAGCCCTTACAATGAGCAGTTCTTC
few	TRBD2	TRBJ2-1	TRBV4-2	CASSPGSSGVEQFF	TGTGCCAGCAGCCCTGGGTCTAGCGGGGTTGAGCAGTTCTTC
many	.	TRBJ1-6	TRBV7-8	CASSSRVSYNSPLHF	TGTGCCAGCAGCTCCAGGGTTAGTTATAATTCACCCCTCCACTTT
.	TRBD1	TRBJ1-5	TRBV20-1	CSAGTVNQPQHF	TGCAGTGCTGGGACAGTTAATCAGCCCCAGCATTTT
.	.	TRBJ2-7	TRBV5-4	CASSTGTYDEQYF	TGTGCCAGCAGCACCGGGACTTACGACGAGCAGTACTTC
.	.	TRBJ2-1	TRBV30	CAWSVLGRDRYNEQFF	TGTGCCTGGAGTGTACTAGGGCGGGATCGGTACAATGAGCAGTTCTTC
.	TRBD2	TRBJ2-1	TRBV28	CASSGIRGTTNEQFF	TGTGCCAGCAGCGGAATACGGGGGACTACGAATGAGCAGTTCTTC
.	.	TRBJ2-5	TRBV7-8	CASSLVVQGRETQYF	TGTGCCAGCAGCTTAGTGGTTCAGGGTAGAGAGACCCAGTACTTC
.	.	TRBJ2-1	TRBV5-1	CASRSEGQYNEQFF	TGCGCCAGCCGGAGTGAGGGCCAGTACAATGAGCAGTTCTTC
.	.	TRBJ1-1	TRBV30	CAWRGVNTEAFF	TGTGCCTGGAGGGGTGTGAACACTGAAGCTTTCTTT
.	TRBD2	TRBJ2-1	TRBV10-3	CAIRPSGGQTNEQFF	TGTGCCATCAGACCTTCGGGAGGCCAGACCAATGAGCAGTTCTTC
.	.	TRBJ2-7	TRBV4-1	CASSQDRSQPPYEQYF	TGCGCCAGCAGCCAAGATCGGTCACAACCTCCCTACGAGCAGTACTTC
.	TRBD1	TRBJ1-2	TRBV30	CAWSGQGENYGYTF	TGTGCCTGGAGTGGCCAGGGGGAAAACTATGGCTACACCTTC
.	TRBD2	TRBJ2-3	TRBV7-2	CASSLGPGLAGLIDTQYF	TGTGCCAGCAGCTTGGGGCCGGGACTAGCGGGACTGATCGATACGCAGTATTTT
few	.	TRBJ1-1	TRBV4-1	CASSQLPPAGAFF	TGCGCCAGCAGCCAATTACCCCCAGCCGGAGCTTTCTTT
.	.	TRBJ2-1	TRBV28	CASSPKGWEQFF	TGTGCCAGCAGTCCTAAGGGGTGGGAGCAGTTCTTC
few	TRBD1	TRBJ2-5	TRBV4-1	CASSAAGGGGETQYF	TGCGCCAGCAGTGCTGCAGGGGGCGGTGGAGAGACCCAGTACTTC
.	.	TRBJ1-5	TRBV28	CASSLDQGGMYSNQPQHF	TGTGCCAGCAGTTTAGATCAGGGAGGGATGTATAGCAATCAGCCCCAGCATTTT
few	TRBD1	TRBJ1-6	TRBV28	CASRGTGAGSSPLHF	TGTGCCAGCAGGGGTACAGGGGCAGGGAGTTCACCCCTCCACTTT
few	.	TRBJ1-5	TRBV4-1	CASSQVGDQPQHF	TGCGCCAGCAGCCAAGTGGGGGATCAGCCCCAGCATTTT
.	.	TRBJ2-3	TRBV2	CASAPGTRDTDTQYF	TGTGCCAGCGCACCAGGAACGCGAGACACAGATACGCAGTATTTT
few	TRBD2	TRBJ2-7	TRBV5-1	CASSLAGGRLIEQYF	TGCGCCAGCAGCCTTGCTGGCGGGAGGCTTATCGAGCAGTACTTC
.	.	TRBJ2-1	TRBV20-1	CSSRDRLSSYNEQFF	TGCAGTTCTAGGGATCGACTTAGCTCCTACAATGAGCAGTTCTTC
.	TRBD1	TRBJ2-7	TRBV5-1	CASSLQGVGDEQYF	TGCGCCAGCAGCCTCCAGGGGGTAGGGGACGAGCAGTACTTC
.	TRBD2	TRBJ2-1	TRBV7-9	CASALAGGHEQFF	TGTGCCAGCGCCCTAGCGGGAGGGCATGAGCAGTTCTTC
.	.	TRBJ1-1	TRBV12-3/TRBV12-4	CASNTYAAGTLNTEAFF	TGTGCCAGCAATACCTATGCGGCCGGGACACTGAACACTGAAGCTTTCTTT
many	.	TRBJ1-2	TRBV20-1	CSATYGRGALYGYTF	TGCAGTGCTACGTACGGGAGGGGAGCTCTCTATGGCTACACCTTC
.	TRBD1	TRBJ1-2	TRBV7-3	CASSTGVGYGYTF	TGTGCCAGCAGCACAGGGGTTGGCTATGGCTACACCTTC
.	TRBD1	TRBJ2-5	TRBV7-8	CASSLAGTGGHRKYF	TGTGCCAGCAGCTTAGCCGGGACAGGGGGCCACCGAAAGTACTTC
.	.	TRBJ2-1	TRBV7-9	CASGLTGTGTYNEQFF	TGTGCCAGCGGGTTAACCGGGACGGGGACCTACAATGAGCAGTTCTTC
few	.	TRBJ2-3	TRBV12-3/TRBV12-4	CASSQELSLPGDTQYF	TGTGCCAGCAGCCAAGAACTAAGTCTCCCGGGAGATACGCAGTATTTT
.	.	TRBJ2-2	TRBV10-3	CAISESSKGAGELFF	TGTGCCATCAGTGAGTCATCCAAGGGGGCCGGGGAGCTGTTTTTT
.	.	TRBJ1-4	TRBV7-9	CASSSQIWGRDEKLFF	TGTGCCAGCAGCTCCCAGATCTGGGGGCGGGATGAAAAACTGTTTTTT
.	TRBD1	TRBJ2-2	TRBV4-2	CASSKRGRATGELFF	TGTGCCAGCAGCAAAAGGGGGCGGGCCACCGGGGAGCTGTTTTTT
.	.	TRBJ2-7	TRBV2	CASSAARTVYEQYF	TGTGCCAGCAGCGCTGCCAGGACAGTTTACGAGCAGTACTTC
many	.	TRBJ2-3	TRBV29-1	CSVLEGPDTQYF	TGCAGCGTTTTGGAGGGGCCAGATACGCAGTATTTT
many	.	TRBJ2-3	TRBV20-1	CSASGDDTQYF	TGCAGTGCCTCAGGGGATGATACGCAGTATTTT
.	.	TRBJ2-1	TRBV28	CASSARPSSSYNEQFF	TGTGCCAGCAGTGCCAGACCCTCGAGCTCCTACAATGAGCAGTTCTTC
.	.	TRBJ1-1	TRBV7-6	CASSPQVAGTEAFF	TGTGCCAGCAGCCCCCAAGTGGCCGGCACTGAAGCTTTCTTT